This T cell receptor (beta chain) was found in a study of identical twins. The CDR3 length is 14 residues. Between the trimmed V and J ends, which lost 6 bases and 3 bases, there was a span of 11 bases. TCRdb called the 5' RACE reads again in MiXCR, with one record for every CDR3 protein. The top ten hold around 3.1% of the sample, which has about 570,000 distinct CDR3 sequences, 9.5% to 10% seen once. This clonotype was found many times. A further study also used this sample, focusing on yellow fever vaccine responses in identical twins.

The sample consisted of PBMCs. The rearrangement joins TRBV12-3 or TRBV12-4 to TRBJ2-2, with D perhaps matching TRBD1 (6 bases). The TCR comes from a woman under 30 in good health. CDR3 in amino acids: CASRDSPDTGELFF. CDR3 nucleotide sequence: TGTGCCAGCAGGGACAGCCCCGACACCGGGGAGCTGTTTTTT.